These T cell receptor beta chains were read from a single sample in a study of CD8 T cells in Susac syndrome. TCRdb used MiXCR to reprocess the immunoSEQ multiplex PCR reads, holding one entry per CDR3 protein. The sample holds roughly 180,000 distinct CDR3 sequences; around 94% are singletons and the top ten take over 0.12%. The sequencing sample was made of CD4+ T cells from PBMCs. The receptor source for this set is a human donor in good health. The CDR3 runs from the conserved cysteine through the conserved F or W. The order of the fields is clone size, J gene, D gene, V gene, CDR3 protein, CDR3 DNA. D genes are given only for firm matches. Size is omitted from some rows. Given values are once, few, many or a class for expanded clones.

abundance: .; j_gene: TRBJ1-2; d_gene: .; v_gene: TRBV29-1; CDR3aa: CSVDGTSRANYGYTF; CDR3nt: TGCAGCGTTGATGGAACAAGTCGGGCAAACTATGGCTACACCTTC
abundance: .; j_gene: TRBJ1-5; d_gene: .; v_gene: TRBV18; CDR3aa: CASSPVFQGDQPQHF; CDR3nt: TGTGCCAGCTCCCCGGTTTTTCAGGGTGATCAGCCCCAGCATTTT
abundance: .; j_gene: TRBJ2-2; d_gene: .; v_gene: TRBV11-2; CDR3aa: CASSLDPSTGELFF; CDR3nt: TGTGCCAGCAGCTTAGATCCGAGTACCGGGGAGCTGTTTTTT
abundance: .; j_gene: TRBJ2-1; d_gene: TRBD2; v_gene: TRBV4-3; CDR3aa: CASSQDGAGGLRNEQFF; CDR3nt: TGCGCCAGCAGCCAAGATGGGGCGGGGGGGCTCCGCAATGAGCAGTTCTTC
abundance: once; j_gene: TRBJ2-3; d_gene: TRBD2; v_gene: TRBV15; CDR3aa: CATSREGRLAGGPRYF; CDR3nt: TGTGCCACCAGCAGAGAGGGGCGGCTAGCGGGGGGGCCGCGGTATTTT
abundance: .; j_gene: TRBJ1-6; d_gene: .; v_gene: TRBV23-1; CDR3aa: CASSQLTGSSYNSPLHF; CDR3nt: TGCGCCAGCAGTCAATTAACAGGGAGCTCCTATAATTCACCCCTCCACTTT
abundance: .; j_gene: TRBJ2-3; d_gene: TRBD2; v_gene: TRBV20-1; CDR3aa: CSAPSGGSSTDTQYF; CDR3nt: TGCAGTGCTCCGTCGGGGGGGAGTAGCACAGATACGCAGTATTTT
abundance: .; j_gene: TRBJ2-7; d_gene: .; v_gene: TRBV10-3; CDR3aa: CAIKDDGYEQYF; CDR3nt: TGTGCCATCAAGGACGACGGCTACGAGCAGTACTTC
abundance: once; j_gene: TRBJ2-1; d_gene: .; v_gene: TRBV12-3/TRBV12-4; CDR3aa: CASSLGNPTYNEQFF; CDR3nt: TGTGCCAGCAGTTTGGGGAACCCCACCTACAATGAGCAGTTCTTC
abundance: .; j_gene: TRBJ2-5; d_gene: .; v_gene: TRBV9; CDR3aa: CASSKMGARLETQYF; CDR3nt: TGTGCCAGCAGCAAAATGGGAGCTAGGCTAGAGACCCAGTACTTC
abundance: .; j_gene: TRBJ2-3; d_gene: TRBD2; v_gene: TRBV29-1; CDR3aa: CSTTSGGPSTDTQYF; CDR3nt: TGCAGCACGACTAGCGGGGGACCTAGCACAGATACGCAGTATTTT
abundance: .; j_gene: TRBJ1-1; d_gene: .; v_gene: TRBV3-1; CDR3aa: CASSHPGTRSPEAFF; CDR3nt: TGTGCCAGCAGCCACCCCGGGACCCGGAGCCCTGAAGCTTTCTTT